Each of the 16 T cell receptor beta chains below was sequenced from the same sample in a study of OX40 agonist ivuxolimab in advanced cancers. Clones were read by immunoSEQ multiplex PCR, and TCRdb kept only the in-frame ones, dropping some. The table has approximately 77,000 clones, roughly 92% seen once. Sequences were derived from CD4+ or CD8+ T cells sorted from blood, sampled in a trial of the OX40 agonist ivuxolimab. Receptors were obtained from an adult with an advanced solid tumor such as melanoma, head and neck, liver or kidney cancer.

The CDR3, as DNA: TGTGCCACCAGGGTGTCGGGCGAATACGAGCAGTACTTC. This translates into CATRVSGEYEQYF. The chain combines TRBV2 with TRBJ2-7; TRBD1 is a possible D gene (5 bases). The CDR3 totals 13 residues. CDR1 is SNHLY and CDR2 is FYNNEI in the germline V gene. Trimming took off 10 bases at V and 4 bases at J, with 17 bases between the two ends.

The chain employs TRBV11-2 and TRBJ1-1, with a tentative D call TRBD1 (5 bases). CDR3 size: 11 residues. Trimming stripped 5 bases from V and 8 bases from J, with 9 bases between. Germline V gene data show CDR1 as SGHAT and CDR2 as FQNNGV. The CDR3 spells CASSTGREAFF. CDR3 nucleotides: TGTGCCAGCAGCACGGGACGGGAAGCTTTCTTT.

The chain is built from TRBV27 and TRBJ1-5; 8 bases agree with TRBD1. Germline CDR1 MNHEY, CDR2 SMNVEV (reference sequence). The V and J ends lost 3 bases and 1 base, in that order; junction bases with no gene match: 5. The CDR3 length is 16 residues. Here the CDR3 DNA reads TGTGCCAGCAGTTTCAGGGGGCTGGAGAGCAATCAGCCCCAGCATTTT. Residues: CASSFRGLESNQPQHF.

This chain joins TRBV27 and TRBJ2-5, with 9 bases identical to TRBD2. V lost 4 bases, J lost 10 bases, and 19 bases stayed unmatched. In germline, CDR1 is MNHEY, CDR2 SMNVEV (reference sequence). The CDR3 consists of 17 residues. The CDR3 bases are TGTGCCAGCAGTTCCCGGTGGAGCGGGGGGCCCGCGATGATCCAGTACTTC. As protein: CASSSRWSGGPAMIQYF.

This clone has a single count. V gene TRBV5-6 combines with J gene TRBJ2-1; TRBD1 matches 7 bases. Trimming took 4 bases from V and 6 from J; bases not matched to a gene: 10. In germline, CDR1 is SGHDT, CDR2 YYEEEE. The CDR3 has 15 residues. CDR3: CASSEQGDRSNEQFF. The CDR3 DNA reads TGTGCCAGCAGCGAGCAGGGGGATCGCTCCAATGAGCAGTTCTTC.

The rearrangement uses TRBV19 and TRBJ2-1, with D tentatively TRBD2 (6 bases). Deletions cut 10 bases from V and 3 bases from J, with 13 bases between. The CDR3 spans 13 residues. CDR1 is LNHDA, CDR2 SQIVND, per germline (reference sequence). CDR3 region: CATGDWDYNEQFF. The CDR3 DNA reads TGTGCCACGGGGGACTGGGACTACAATGAGCAGTTCTTC.

The genes are TRBV27 and TRBJ2-1, with TRBD2 matching 7 bases. V lost 0 bases to trimming and J lost 5 bases; unmatched junction nucleotides: 4. The germline V gene encodes CDR1 MNHEY and CDR2 SMNVEV (reference sequence). The CDR3 length is 15 residues. The CDR3 reads CASSLSPGGNNEQFF. DNA for the CDR3: TGTGCCAGCAGTTTATCGCCCGGGGGGAACAATGAGCAGTTCTTC.

The V and J genes are TRBV9 and TRBJ1-1, with unresolved D. The V and J ends lost 0 bases and 4 bases respectively, with 16 bases between them. This CDR3 spans 16 amino acids. Germline V gives CDR1 SGDLS, CDR2 YYNGEE. The CDR3: CASSVGNGPGSTEAFF. Written as DNA, the CDR3 is TGTGCCAGCAGCGTAGGGAACGGCCCGGGTAGCACTGAAGCTTTCTTT.

CDR3 protein: CASSLSTGHLNTEAFF. The DNA of the CDR3 is TGTGCCAGCAGTTTATCTACAGGACACCTGAACACTGAAGCTTTCTTT. The chain uses TRBV27 and TRBJ1-1; possible D gene TRBD1, 5 bases. The V gene lost 0 bases and the J gene lost 0 bases, with 11 bases spanning the gap. Germline CDR1 is MNHEY and CDR2 is SMNVEV (reference sequence). The CDR3 totals 16 residues.

The chain joins TRBV2 to TRBJ2-7; TRBD1 aligns across 7 bases. Germline CDR1 and CDR2: SNHLY and FYNNEI. The CDR3 sequence is 15 residues long. Unmatched junction bases numbered 7, after V lost 3 bases and J lost 2 bases. CDR3 sequence (DNA): TGTGCCAGCAGTGACCGACAGGGAACTCCCTACGAGCAGTACTTC. This encodes CASSDRQGTPYEQYF.

The chain recombines TRBV10-3 with TRBJ2-1; TRBD2 agrees at 9 bases. Germline V gene data show CDR1 as ENHRY and CDR2 as SYGVKD. This CDR3 has 15 amino acids. V was clipped by 9 bases and J by 0 bases; unmatched bases: 6. The CDR3 DNA reads TGTGCCATAAGCGGGGGGTCCGCCTCCTACAATGAGCAGTTCTTC. Protein: CAISGGSASYNEQFF.

The V call is TRBV29-1, the J call TRBJ2-3, with TRBD1 identical over 9 bases. Per the germline V gene, CDR1 is SQVTM and CDR2 is ANQGSEA. The CDR3 sequence is 12 residues long. This CDR3 reads CGGQGNADTQYF. Here the CDR3 DNA reads TGCGGAGGACAGGGGAACGCAGATACGCAGTATTTT.

The chain carries TRBV2 and TRBJ2-7; the D is unclear. V lost 3 bases to trimming and J lost 4 bases, with 13 bases between them. CDR1 is SNHLY and CDR2 is FYNNEI in the germline V gene. CDR3 length: 14 residues. CDR3: CASSDMGSDYEQYF. CDR3 nucleotides: TGTGCCAGCAGTGACATGGGAAGCGATTACGAGCAGTACTTC. Combining the CDR3 with reference TRBV2 and TRBJ2-7 gives the whole variable domain EPEVTQTPSHQVTQMGQEVILRCVPISNHLYFYWYRQILGQKVEFLVSFYNNEISEKSEIFDDQFSVERPDGSNFTLKIRSTKLEDSAMYFCASSDMGSDYEQYFGPGTRLTVT.

The V call is TRBV7-8, the J call TRBJ1-1; TRBD1 aligns across 7 bases. Losses at the gene ends were 7 bases for V and 5 bases for J; bases not matched to a gene: 13. From germline, CDR1 is SGHVS and CDR2 FQNEAQ. This CDR3 is built from 15 residues. The DNA for the CDR3 is TGTGCCAGCACTTTAGCAGGGGGGCTATGGACTGAAGCTTTCTTT. Translated, it gives CASTLAGGLWTEAFF. Full variable domain (remainder filled in from reference TRBV7-8 and TRBJ1-1): GAGVSQSPRYKVAKRGQDVALRCDPISGHVSLFWYQQALGQGPEFLTYFQNEAQLDKSGLPSDRFFAERPEGSVSTLKIQRTQQEDSAVYLCASTLAGGLWTEAFFGQGTRLTVV.

The gene calls are TRBV21-1 and TRBJ1-4. TRBV21-1 has pseudogene status. CDR3 size: 15 residues. The CDR3 coding sequence is TGTGCCAGCAGCAAGAGACCCTCTCAGGAGGAAAAACTGTTTTTT. Translation gives CASSKRPSQEEKLFF.

The J gene is TRBJ2-7, the V gene TRBV15; the D gene is possibly TRBD2 (6 bases). The CDR3 loop spans 15 amino acids. Germline CDR1 and CDR2: LNHNV and YYDKDF (reference sequence). The V gene lost 0 bases and the J gene lost 6 bases, with 15 bases spanning the gap. This chain's CDR3 is CATSRDGGGGLEQYF. In DNA form, the CDR3 reads TGTGCCACCAGCAGAGATGGCGGTGGAGGGCTCGAGCAGTACTTC.